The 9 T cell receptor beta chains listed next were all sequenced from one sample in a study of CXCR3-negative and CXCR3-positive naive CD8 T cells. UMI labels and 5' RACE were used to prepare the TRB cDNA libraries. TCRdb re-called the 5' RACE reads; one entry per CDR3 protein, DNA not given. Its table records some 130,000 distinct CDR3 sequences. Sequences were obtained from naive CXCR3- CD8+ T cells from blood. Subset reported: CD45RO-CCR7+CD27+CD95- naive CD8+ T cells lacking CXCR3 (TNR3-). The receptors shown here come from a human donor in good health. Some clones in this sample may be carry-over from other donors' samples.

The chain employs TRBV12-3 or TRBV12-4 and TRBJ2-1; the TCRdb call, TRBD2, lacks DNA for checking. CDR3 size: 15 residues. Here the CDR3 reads CASSFWPGGSNEQFF.

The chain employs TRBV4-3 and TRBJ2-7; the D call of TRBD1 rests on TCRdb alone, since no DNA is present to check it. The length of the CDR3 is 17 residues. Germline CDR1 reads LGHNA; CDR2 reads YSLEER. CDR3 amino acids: CASSQGLGTGGGDEQYF.

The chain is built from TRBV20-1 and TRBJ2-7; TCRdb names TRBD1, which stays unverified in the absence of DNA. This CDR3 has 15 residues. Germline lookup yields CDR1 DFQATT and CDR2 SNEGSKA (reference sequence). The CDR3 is CSARDVGQTVYEQYF.

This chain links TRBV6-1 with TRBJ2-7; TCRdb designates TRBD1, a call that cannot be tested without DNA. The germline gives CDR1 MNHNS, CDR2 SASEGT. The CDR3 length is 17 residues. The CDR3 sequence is CASSEDQMDRGLYEQYF.

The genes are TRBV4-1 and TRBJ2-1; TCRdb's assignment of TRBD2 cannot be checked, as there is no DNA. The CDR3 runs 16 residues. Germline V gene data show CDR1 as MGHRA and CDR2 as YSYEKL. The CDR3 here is CASSQEGGYFGHEQFF.

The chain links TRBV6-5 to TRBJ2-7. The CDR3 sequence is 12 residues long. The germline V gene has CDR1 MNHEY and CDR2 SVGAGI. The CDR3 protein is CASISTAYEQYF.

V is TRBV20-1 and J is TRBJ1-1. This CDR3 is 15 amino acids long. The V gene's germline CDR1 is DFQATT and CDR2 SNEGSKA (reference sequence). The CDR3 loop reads CSAALQQVLNTEAFF.

CDR3 loop: CASSSTQVAGLESWNEQFF. J is TRBJ2-1 and V is TRBV28; the TCRdb D gene call, TRBD2, has no DNA to confirm it. The CDR3 sequence is 19 residues long. The germline V gene encodes CDR1 MDHEN and CDR2 SYDVKM.

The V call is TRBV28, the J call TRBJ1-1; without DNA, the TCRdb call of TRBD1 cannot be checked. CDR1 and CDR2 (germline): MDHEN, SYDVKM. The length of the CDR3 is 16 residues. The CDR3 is CASSLFARGANTEAFF. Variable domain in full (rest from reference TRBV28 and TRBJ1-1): DVKVTQSSRYLVKRTGEKVFLECVQDMDHENMFWYRQDPGLGLRLIYFSYDVKMKEKGDIPEGYSVSREKKERFSLILESASTNQTSMYLCASSLFARGANTEAFFGQGTRLTVV.